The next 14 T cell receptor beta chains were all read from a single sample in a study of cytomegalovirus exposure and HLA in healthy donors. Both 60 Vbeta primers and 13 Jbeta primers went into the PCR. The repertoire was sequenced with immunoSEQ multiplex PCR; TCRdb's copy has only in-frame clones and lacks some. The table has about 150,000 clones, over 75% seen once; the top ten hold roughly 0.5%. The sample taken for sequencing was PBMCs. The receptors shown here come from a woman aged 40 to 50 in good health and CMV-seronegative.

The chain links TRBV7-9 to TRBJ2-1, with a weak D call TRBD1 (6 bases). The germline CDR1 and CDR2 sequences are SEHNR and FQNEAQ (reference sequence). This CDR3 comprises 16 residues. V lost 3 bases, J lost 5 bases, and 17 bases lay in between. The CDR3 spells CASSFLRAGAHNEQFF. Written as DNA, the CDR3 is TGTGCCAGCAGCTTCCTTAGGGCAGGGGCACACAATGAGCAGTTCTTC.

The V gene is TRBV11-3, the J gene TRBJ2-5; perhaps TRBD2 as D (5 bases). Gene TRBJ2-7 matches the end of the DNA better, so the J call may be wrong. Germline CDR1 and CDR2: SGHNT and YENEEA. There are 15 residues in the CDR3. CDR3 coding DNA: TGTGCCAGCAGCTCCGGGATTGGCAGCTGGTACGAGCAGTACTTC. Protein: CASSSGIGSWYEQYF.

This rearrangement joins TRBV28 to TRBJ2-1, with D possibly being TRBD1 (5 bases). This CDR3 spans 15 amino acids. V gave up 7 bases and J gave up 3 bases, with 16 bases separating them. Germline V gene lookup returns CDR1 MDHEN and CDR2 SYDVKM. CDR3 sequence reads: CASKTPGPSYNEQFF. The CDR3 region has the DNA TGTGCCAGCAAGACGCCAGGGCCAAGCTACAATGAGCAGTTCTTC.

The CDR3 DNA is TGCGCCAGCAGCCAAGATTTCTGGGAAGGGGGCGCAGATACGCAGTATTTT. Protein sequence: CASSQDFWEGGADTQYF. This chain uses TRBV4-3 with TRBJ2-3; 7 bases are shared with TRBD1. Germline V gene data show CDR1 as LGHNA and CDR2 as YSLEER. CDR3 length equals 17 residues. The V and J ends lost 0 bases and 4 bases, in that order; junction bases with no gene match: 10.

As DNA, the CDR3 is TGTGCCAGCAGTTACTCCGGAGGCTTAAGGGAGCAGTACTTC. Translating it yields CASSYSGGLREQYF. The chain has TRBV6-5 and TRBJ2-7; D may be TRBD2 (5 bases). V was clipped by 0 bases and J by 7 bases, with 13 bases between them. CDR3 length equals 14 residues. Per the germline V gene, CDR1 is MNHEY and CDR2 is SVGAGI.

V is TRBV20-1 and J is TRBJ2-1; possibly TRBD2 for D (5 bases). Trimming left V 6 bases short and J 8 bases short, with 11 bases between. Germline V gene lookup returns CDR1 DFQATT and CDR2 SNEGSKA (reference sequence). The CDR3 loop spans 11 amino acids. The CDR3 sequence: CSARLLDEQFF. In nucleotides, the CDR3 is TGCAGTGCCCGCCTACTAGATGAGCAGTTCTTC.

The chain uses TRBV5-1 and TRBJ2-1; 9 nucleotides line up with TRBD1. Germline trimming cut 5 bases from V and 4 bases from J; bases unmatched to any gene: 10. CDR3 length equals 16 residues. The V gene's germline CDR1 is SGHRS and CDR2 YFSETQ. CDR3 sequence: CASRLTPGQGYNEQFF. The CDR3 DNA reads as TGCGCCAGCAGACTTACTCCGGGACAGGGTTACAATGAGCAGTTCTTC.

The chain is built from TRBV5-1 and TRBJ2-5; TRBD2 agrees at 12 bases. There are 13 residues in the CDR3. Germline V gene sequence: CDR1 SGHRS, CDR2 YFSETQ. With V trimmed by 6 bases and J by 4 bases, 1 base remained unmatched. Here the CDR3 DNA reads TGCGCCAGCACTAGCGGGAGGGCAGAGACCCAGTACTTC. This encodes CASTSGRAETQYF.

The CDR3 DNA follows: TGTGCCAGCTCACCAAGAGCCGGGACAGGGGAGCTGTTTTTT. Encoded protein: CASSPRAGTGELFF. This chain links TRBV18 with TRBJ2-2, with D possibly TRBD1 on 6 matching bases. Trimming took 2 bases from V and 8 from J, leaving 12 bases between them. This CDR3 has 14 amino acids. In germline, CDR1 is KGHSH, CDR2 LQKENI.

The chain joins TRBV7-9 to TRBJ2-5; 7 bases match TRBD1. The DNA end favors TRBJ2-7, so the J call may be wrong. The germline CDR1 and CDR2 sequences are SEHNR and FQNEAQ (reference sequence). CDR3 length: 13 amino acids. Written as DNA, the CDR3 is TGTGCCAGCAGCGTGGGACAGACGTACGAGCAGTACTTC. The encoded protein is CASSVGQTYEQYF.

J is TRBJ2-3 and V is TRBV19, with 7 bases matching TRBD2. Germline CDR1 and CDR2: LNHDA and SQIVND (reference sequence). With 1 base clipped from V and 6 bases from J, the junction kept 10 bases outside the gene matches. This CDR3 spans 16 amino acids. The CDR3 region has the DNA TGTGCCAGTAGTATAGGTGCTCGAGACGGGGGGGATACGCAGTATTTT. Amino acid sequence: CASSIGARDGGDTQYF.

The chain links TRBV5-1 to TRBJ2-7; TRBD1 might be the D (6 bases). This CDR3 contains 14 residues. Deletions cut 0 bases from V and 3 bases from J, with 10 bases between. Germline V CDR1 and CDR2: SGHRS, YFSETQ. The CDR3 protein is CASSLGVGGYEQYF. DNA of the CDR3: TGCGCCAGCAGCTTGGGTGTAGGGGGCTACGAGCAGTACTTC.

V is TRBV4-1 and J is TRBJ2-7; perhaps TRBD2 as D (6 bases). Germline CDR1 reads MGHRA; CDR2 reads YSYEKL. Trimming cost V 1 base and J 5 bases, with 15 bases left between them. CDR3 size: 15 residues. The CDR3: CASSQVWGRYDEQYF. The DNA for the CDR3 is TGCGCCAGCAGCCAAGTTTGGGGGAGGTACGACGAGCAGTACTTC.

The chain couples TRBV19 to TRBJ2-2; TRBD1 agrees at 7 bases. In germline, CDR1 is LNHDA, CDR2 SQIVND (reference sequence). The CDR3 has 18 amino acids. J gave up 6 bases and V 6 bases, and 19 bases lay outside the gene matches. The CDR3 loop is CASSSRNTYRGTPGELFF. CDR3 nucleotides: TGTGCCAGTAGCTCACGAAACACCTACAGGGGAACTCCCGGGGAGCTGTTTTTT.